The entry that follows covers one TCR beta chain sequence. The antigen remains unidentified. The germline V and J ends were trimmed by 1 base and 4 bases, with 9 bases remaining between them. This CDR3 has 14 residues. In germline, CDR1 is LGHNA, CDR2 YNFKEQ. These data are taken from a study of graft-versus-host responses after intestinal transplantation. As for the study in general: For approximately three years after anti-thymocyte globulin induction, all recipients took tacrolimus and steroids.

Sequencing was performed with immunoSEQ multiplex PCR; in TCRdb, only in-frame clones are kept and a portion is missing. The sample yields around 100,000 clones, roughly 93% seen once. The chain links TRBV4-2 to TRBJ2-3, with unresolved D. The sample consisted of unstimulated CD8+ T cells sorted from spleen or lymph node cells, taken before transplant. The sequence was collected from a human donor who was the organ donor for an intestinal transplant. The CDR3 DNA is TGTGCCAGCAGCCAAGGGGGTGGGGCAGATACGCAGTATTTT. Translating it yields CASSQGGGADTQYF.